Listed below are T cell receptor beta chains from one sample, sequenced in a study of Graves' ophthalmopathy and Graves' hyperthyroidism. TCRdb itself ran the multiplex PCR reads through MiXCR, one entry per CDR3 protein. The table records over a million distinct CDR3 sequences, about 35% of them present only once. The sample comprised peripheral blood or thyroid tissue (not recorded which). The receptors derive from an adult man with Graves' hyperthyroidism. Both conserved end residues are part of each CDR3. Each record gives: V gene, clone size, D gene, J gene, CDR3 protein, CDR3 DNA. A D gene is named only where the DNA matches it firmly. Rows give clone size only sometimes, using once, few, many, or a class for an expanded clone.

>TRBV29-1|many|.|TRBJ2-2
CSIRETGELFF
TGCAGCATCAGGGAAACCGGGGAGCTGTTTTTT
>TRBV20-1|.|TRBD2|TRBJ2-2
CSASRWREISGELFF
TGCAGTGCTAGTCGCTGGCGGGAGATATCCGGGGAGCTGTTTTTT
>TRBV7-2|.|.|TRBJ2-7
CASSPSRWAGGYEQYF
TGTGCCAGCAGCCCTAGTCGGTGGGCAGGGGGGTACGAGCAGTACTTC
>TRBV10-3|.|TRBD2|TRBJ2-2
CAMAGSGETGELFF
TGTGCCATGGCAGGTAGCGGGGAAACCGGGGAGCTGTTTTTT
>TRBV5-1|.|.|TRBJ1-1
CASFGTAENTEAFF
TGTGCCAGCTTTGGCACAGCCGAAAACACTGAAGCTTTCTTT
>TRBV7-8|few|.|TRBJ1-3
CASSVMAGSGNTIYF
TGTGCCAGCAGCGTCATGGCCGGAAGTGGAAACACCATATATTTT
>TRBV29-1|many|TRBD2|TRBJ2-7
CSVGTSGRLPYEQYF
TGCAGCGTAGGGACTAGCGGGAGGTTACCCTACGAGCAGTACTTC
>TRBV12-3/TRBV12-4|.|.|TRBJ1-1
CASELSFGNTEAFF
TGTGCCAGCGAGCTCTCGTTTGGGAACACTGAAGCTTTCTTT
>TRBV5-4|.|TRBD1|TRBJ2-7
CASSLGRQGQGEQYF
TGTGCCAGCAGCTTGGGTCGACAGGGCCAGGGTGAGCAGTACTTC
>TRBV24-1|many|.|TRBJ2-3
CARAADTQYF
TGTGCCCGTGCGGCAGATACGCAGTATTTT
>TRBV7-9|few|TRBD1|TRBJ1-2
CASSFDRANSAGYTF
TGTGCCAGCAGCTTTGACAGGGCGAACTCGGCTGGCTACACCTTC
>TRBV29-1|.|TRBD1|TRBJ1-2
CSVEPQGAYGYTF
TGCAGCGTTGAGCCACAGGGGGCCTATGGCTACACCTTC
>TRBV14|.|.|TRBJ2-7
CASSQDLTGGLYEQCF
TGTGCCAGCAGCCAAGATCTCACGGGGGGCCTATACGAGCAGTGCTTC
>TRBV4-1|many|.|TRBJ2-7
CASSQVGRPVAYEQYF
TGCGCCAGCAGCCAAGTCGGTCGGCCGGTCGCCTACGAGCAGTACTTC
>TRBV2|.|TRBD1|TRBJ1-5
CASSGASGTGLQPQHF
TGTGCCAGCAGCGGGGCTAGCGGGACAGGGTTGCAGCCCCAGCATTTT
>TRBV19|.|.|TRBJ1-1
CASSPRRTANTEAFF
TGTGCCAGTAGTCCCCGCCGGACGGCGAACACTGAAGCTTTCTTT
>TRBV18|few|TRBD1|TRBJ2-7
CASSLGTGMEQYF
TGTGCCAGCTCACTCGGGACAGGGATGGAGCAGTACTTC
>TRBV24-1|few|.|TRBJ2-3
CATSAVLRDPSTDTQYF
TGTGCCACCAGTGCGGTTCTTCGGGACCCAAGCACAGATACGCAGTATTTT
>TRBV4-3|few|TRBD1|TRBJ1-1
CASSHRTGQGTEAFF
TGCGCCAGCAGCCACAGGACAGGGCAAGGCACTGAAGCTTTCTTT
>TRBV5-1|.|TRBD1|TRBJ2-3
CASSGRDRGYTDTQYF
TGCGCCAGCAGCGGTAGGGACAGGGGATACACAGATACGCAGTATTTT
>TRBV25-1|.|.|TRBJ1-6
CASRQTFNSPLHF
TGTGCCAGCAGACAGACATTTAATTCACCCCTCCACTTT
>TRBV20-1|many|.|TRBJ1-6
CSARDIPGTNSPLHF
TGCAGTGCTAGAGATATCCCAGGGACTAATTCACCCCTCCACTTT
>TRBV4-3|many|.|TRBJ2-5
CASSQDSLAAQETQYF
TGCGCCAGCAGCCAAGATTCCCTAGCAGCCCAAGAGACCCAGTACTTC
>TRBV9|many|.|TRBJ1-2
CASSVVATGPGYTF
TGTGCCAGCAGCGTAGTGGCGACAGGTCCTGGCTACACCTTC
>TRBV20-1|many|.|TRBJ2-7
CSARPQTYEQYF
TGCAGTGCTAGGCCACAGACCTACGAGCAGTACTTC
>TRBV5-1|.|TRBD1|TRBJ2-7
CASSSGQGRNEQYF
TGCGCCAGCAGCTCCGGACAGGGGAGGAACGAGCAGTACTTC
>TRBV20-1|many|.|TRBJ1-2
CSARELEGNYGYTF
TGCAGTGCTAGAGAGCTGGAGGGTAACTATGGCTACACCTTC
>TRBV11-2|few|TRBD1|TRBJ2-7
CASSSDRAGELYF
TGTGCCAGCAGCTCAGACAGGGCCGGGGAGCTGTACTTC
>TRBV10-3|few|TRBD2|TRBJ2-1
CAIGGESGEQFF
TGTGCCATCGGGGGGGAGAGTGGTGAGCAGTTCTTC
>TRBV11-2|.|.|TRBJ2-2
CASSPSQMNTGELFF
TGTGCCAGCAGCCCTAGCCAAATGAACACCGGGGAGCTGTTTTTT
>TRBV7-2|.|TRBD1|TRBJ1-5
CASSDSGTGNQPQHF
TGTGCCAGCAGTGACAGCGGGACAGGTAATCAGCCCCAGCATTTT
>TRBV7-9|many|TRBD1|TRBJ1-1
CASSDRGTGGEAFF
TGTGCCAGCAGCGACAGAGGGACAGGGGGGGAAGCTTTCTTT
>TRBV7-9|few|.|TRBJ2-7
CASSSDRTEVVEQYF
TGTGCCAGCAGCTCAGACAGGACCGAAGTGGTCGAGCAGTACTTC
>TRBV9|.|.|TRBJ1-4
CASSVGARGEKLFF
TGTGCCAGCAGCGTTGGGGCCAGGGGAGAAAAACTGTTTTTT
>TRBV7-2|.|.|TRBJ1-2
CASSLGHRFYGYTF
TGTGCCAGCAGCTTAGGGCACAGGTTCTATGGCTACACCTTC
>TRBV7-2|few|.|TRBJ1-6
CASSLAGVRSPLHF
TGTGCCAGCAGCTTAGCGGGGGTCAGGTCACCCCTCCACTTT
>TRBV5-1|.|.|TRBJ2-7
CASSFTWDTSYEQYF
TGCGCCAGCAGCTTCACTTGGGACACCAGCTACGAGCAGTACTTC
>TRBV20-1|.|TRBD1|TRBJ2-7
CSARSPGQGRYEQYF
TGCAGTGCTAGATCGCCGGGACAGGGGAGGTACGAGCAGTACTTC
>TRBV24-1|many|.|TRBJ2-7
CATSEADSYEQYF
TGTGCCACCAGTGAAGCTGACAGTTACGAGCAGTACTTC
>TRBV20-1|few|TRBD1|TRBJ2-7
CSAPTRDRYEQYF
TGCAGTGCTCCCACTCGGGACAGGTACGAGCAGTACTTC
>TRBV11-2|many|TRBD1|TRBJ1-5
CASSADRGLDQPQHF
TGTGCCAGCAGCGCGGACAGGGGGCTAGATCAGCCCCAGCATTTT
>TRBV11-2|once|TRBD1|TRBJ1-1
CASRPGQISGNTEAFF
TGTGCCAGCAGACCGGGACAGATCTCTGGAAACACTGAAGCTTTCTTT
>TRBV7-9|.|.|TRBJ1-2
CASSPPRTEDSYGYTF
TGTGCCAGCAGCCCACCAAGGACGGAGGATTCCTATGGCTACACCTTC
>TRBV7-9|few|.|TRBJ2-2
CASSQDSTWTGELFF
TGTGCCAGCAGCCAAGACTCAACTTGGACCGGGGAGCTGTTTTTT
>TRBV30|few|.|TRBJ2-6
CGLGAPGANVLTF
TGTGGACTCGGGGCTCCTGGGGCCAACGTCCTGACTTTC
>TRBV12-3/TRBV12-4|.|.|TRBJ1-1
CASTLGGAEAFF
TGTGCCAGCACCTTGGGGGGGGCTGAAGCTTTCTTT
>TRBV7-2|.|TRBD2|TRBJ2-7
CASSPERGGSGNEQYF
TGTGCCAGCAGCCCGGAGCGGGGGGGTTCCGGGAACGAGCAGTACTTC
>TRBV6-5|many|TRBD1|TRBJ1-2
CASRQGGGGYTF
TGTGCCAGCAGGCAGGGGGGTGGTGGCTACACCTTC
>TRBV6-1|.|TRBD2|TRBJ2-2
CTSGRGNTGELFF
TGTACCAGCGGGAGGGGAAACACCGGGGAGCTGTTTTTT
>TRBV10-2|once|TRBD1|TRBJ2-7
CASSRGRGRSEQYF
TGCGCCAGCAGTCGGGGCAGGGGGCGAAGCGAGCAGTACTTC
>TRBV7-9|many|.|TRBJ2-5
CASSLGGLETQYF
TGTGCCAGCAGCTTAGGAGGTCTGGAGACCCAGTACTTC
>TRBV12-3/TRBV12-4|.|TRBD1|TRBJ2-5
CASRYTGGRETQYF
TGTGCCAGCAGATATACAGGGGGCCGAGAGACCCAGTACTTC
>TRBV7-2|.|.|TRBJ1-5
CASSMDGIQPQHF
TGTGCCAGCAGCATGGACGGGATACAGCCCCAGCATTTT
>TRBV13|many|.|TRBJ2-5
CASRPGGGTKTQYF
TGTGCCAGCAGGCCCGGGGGCGGGACGAAGACCCAGTACTTC
>TRBV7-9|many|.|TRBJ1-2
CASSPDSPYGYTF
TGTGCCAGCAGCCCGGACAGCCCCTATGGCTACACCTTC
>TRBV19|.|TRBD2|TRBJ2-7
CASSIGRGGYEQYF
TGTGCCAGTAGTATCGGTAGGGGAGGGTACGAGCAGTACTTC
>TRBV19|many|.|TRBJ1-5
CASSISGPSNQPQHF
TGTGCCAGTAGTATATCAGGGCCCAGCAATCAGCCCCAGCATTTT